Shown below are 19 T cell receptor beta chains from a single sample sequenced in a study of blood T cells in healthy people across ages. The second PCR ran roughly 6 to 11 cycles with a sample-barcoded 5' primer and J-beta primers. MiXCR, applied by TCRdb to the 5' RACE reads, yields one record per CDR3 protein. The top ten clones hold 3.5% to 4% of a sample with fewer than 800,000 distinct CDR3 sequences, roughly 20% of them seen once. Sequencing input: blood. The receptors shown here come from a man in his 70s in good health.

The chain joins TRBV7-9 to TRBJ2-5; D is unresolved. Looked up from germline, CDR1 is SEHNR and CDR2 is FQNEAQ (reference sequence). The CDR3 contains 15 residues. Deletions cut 1 base from V and 2 bases from J, with 11 bases between. The DNA for the CDR3 is TGTGCCAGCAGCTTAGGGGTGCCAGAACAAGAGACCCAGTACTTC. Translation gives CASSLGVPEQETQYF.

This clonotype came up a few times. The chain carries TRBV20-1 and TRBJ2-5; D not certain. The J call may be incorrect, as the DNA end agrees better with TRBJ2-1. The CDR3 is 15 amino acids. The germline V gene has CDR1 DFQATT and CDR2 SNEGSKA (reference sequence). The CDR3, as DNA: TGCAGTGCAGATCAAGAATCCATGTTTGGCAATGAGCAGTTCTTC. Its protein product is CSADQESMFGNEQFF.

This clonotype occurred a few times. At one boundary the junction diverges from the germline segment, which might be a read error. This chain connects TRBV20-1 to TRBJ2-4; perhaps TRBD1 as D (7 bases). Germline values: CDR1 DFQATT, CDR2 SNEGSKA (reference sequence). The CDR3 consists of 16 residues. This CDR3 reads CSARVGGGVAKNIRYF. CDR3 sequence (DNA): TGCAGTGCTAGAGTAGGGGGCGGGGTAGCCAAAAACATTCGGTACTTC.

This clonotype came up a few times. This chain links TRBV5-1 with TRBJ2-5; 10 nucleotides match TRBD2. The end of the DNA fits TRBJ2-7 better, so the J call may be wrong. The CDR3 is 14 amino acids. Per germline, CDR1 SGHRS and CDR2 YFSETQ. The chain's CDR3 is CASSPSGRGGEQYF. CDR3 coding DNA: TGCGCCAGCAGCCCAAGCGGGAGGGGAGGCGAGCAGTACTTC.

This clonotype was observed a handful of times. The V call is TRBV5-1, the J call TRBJ2-1; D is ambiguous. V lost 2 bases, J lost 4 bases, and 4 bases lay in between. CDR3 length: 12 amino acids. Germline V CDR1 and CDR2: SGHRS, YFSETQ. CDR3 coding DNA: TGCGCCAGCAGCTTCGTATACAATGAGCAGTTCTTC. Protein sequence: CASSFVYNEQFF.

The chain is built from TRBV12-3 or TRBV12-4 and TRBJ2-5, with 7 bases matching TRBD2. TRBJ2-1 matches the DNA end more closely, so the J call is doubtful. This CDR3 has 14 residues. The CDR3 loop reads CASSFQSGNNEQFF. The CDR3 DNA reads TGTGCCAGCAGTTTTCAAAGCGGGAACAATGAGCAGTTCTTC.

This clonotype has more than one count but fewer than ten. This sequence joins TRBV20-1 and TRBJ2-1; no clear D. Germline loops: CDR1 DFQATT, CDR2 SNEGSKA (reference sequence). This CDR3 comprises 11 residues. V was shortened by 3 bases and J by 5 bases, with 5 bases between the two germline ends. The CDR3 reads CSASPNNEQFF. CDR3 sequence (DNA): TGCAGTGCTAGCCCAAACAATGAGCAGTTCTTC.

The V call is TRBV11-2, the J call TRBJ1-2; D is undetermined. Germline CDR1 reads SGHAT; CDR2 reads FQNNGV. CDR3 size: 16 residues. V lost 4 bases and J lost 1, with 16 bases in between. The CDR3 coding sequence is TGTGCCAGCAGCTACGGGTCATCACGTAATAACTATGGCTACACCTTC. It specifies CASSYGSSRNNYGYTF.

This clonotype was counted a few times. The chain links TRBV25-1 to TRBJ2-3; 10 bases align to TRBD1. The J segment lost 4 bases and the V segment lost 3 bases, leaving 19 bases of the junction unmatched. The CDR3 sequence is 20 residues long. Germline-derived CDR1 and CDR2 are MGHDK and SYGVNS. The CDR3 sequence: CASSDSGQGDPLIGADTQYF. CDR3 nucleotides: TGTGCCAGCAGTGACTCCGGACAGGGGGATCCCCTCATAGGCGCAGATACGCAGTATTTT.

This clonotype was seen ten or more times. J is TRBJ2-1 and V is TRBV29-1, with 11 nucleotides matching TRBD2. Germline V CDR1 and CDR2: SQVTM, ANQGSEA. The CDR3 loop spans 13 amino acids. CDR3 residues: CSILAGADYEQFF. The CDR3 DNA is TGCAGTATACTAGCGGGAGCGGACTATGAGCAGTTCTTC.

The gene calls are TRBV20-1 and TRBJ2-5; D may be TRBD2 (6 bases). Germline V CDR1 and CDR2: DFQATT, SNEGSKA (reference sequence). This CDR3 has 14 amino acids. Trimming left V 1 base short and J 5 bases short, with 14 bases between. DNA for the CDR3: TGCAGTGCTAGAGGTACTGGACTATTGGAGACCCAGTACTTC. Its protein product is CSARGTGLLETQYF.

The chain employs TRBV18 and TRBJ2-2; 10 nucleotides align to TRBD1. Trimming cost V 5 bases and J 0 bases; bases outside gene matches: 3. The CDR3 covers 16 residues. The V gene's germline CDR1 is KGHSH and CDR2 LQKENI. The CDR3 sequence: CASSSGQGANTGELFF. The CDR3 DNA sequence: TGTGCCAGCTCATCCGGACAGGGGGCGAACACCGGGGAGCTGTTTTTT.

This chain links TRBV6-5 with TRBJ2-1, with D possibly matching TRBD1 (6 bases). V shed 2 bases and J shed 7 bases, with 12 bases lying between them. The CDR3 length is 14 residues. CDR1 and CDR2 (germline): MNHEY, SVGAGI. CDR3 sequence reads: CASSYKQGSNEQFF. CDR3 bases: TGTGCCAGCAGTTACAAGCAGGGGAGTAATGAGCAGTTCTTC.

This clonotype was seen many times. This chain links TRBV20-1 with TRBJ2-5, with D unclear. Germline CDR1 and CDR2: DFQATT and SNEGSKA (reference sequence). There are 13 residues in the CDR3. The V end was cut by 1 base, the J end by 4 bases, with 10 bases between. The CDR3 coding sequence is TGCAGTGCTAGAGTAAATGGAAGAGAGACCCAGTACTTC. Translated: CSARVNGRETQYF.

The chain combines TRBV6-5 with TRBJ2-4, with 8 bases aligning to TRBD1. Germline assignment: CDR1 MNHEY and CDR2 SVGAGI. V lost 5 bases, J lost 8 bases, and 5 bases stayed unmatched. The CDR3 runs to 13 residues. CDR3 loop: CASSNDRGDIQYF. The CDR3 nucleotides read TGTGCCAGCAGTAACGACAGGGGAGACATTCAGTACTTC.

V is TRBV6-5 and J is TRBJ2-5; 14 positions match TRBD2. The CDR3 has 16 residues. Germline CDR1 is MNHEY and CDR2 is SVGAGI. The V gene end was trimmed by 4 bases and the J gene end by 3 bases; junction bases not matched to a gene: 4. The CDR3 here is CASSWGLAGVKETQYF. In DNA, the CDR3 is TGTGCCAGCAGTTGGGGACTAGCGGGAGTCAAAGAGACCCAGTACTTC.

This chain uses TRBV9 with TRBJ2-3; no clear D. V dropped 2 bases and J dropped 0 bases, with 13 bases sitting between them. The CDR3 length is 16 residues. CDR1 is SGDLS and CDR2 is YYNGEE in the germline V gene. CDR3 DNA: TGTGCCAGCAGCGTCGACTTGGCGCGAAGCACAGATACGCAGTATTTT. Protein sequence: CASSVDLARSTDTQYF.

The J gene is TRBJ2-3, the V gene TRBV4-1; D call uncertain. Germline CDR1 and CDR2: MGHRA and YSYEKL. The CDR3 sequence is 14 residues long. The ends were cut back, 1 base at V and 5 bases at J, with 10 bases in the middle. In nucleotides, the CDR3 is TGCGCCAGCAGCCAAGTGGGGTTCCGAGATACGCAGTATTTT. This translates into CASSQVGFRDTQYF.

This clonotype was found many times. This chain uses TRBV7-9 with TRBJ2-1; 10 positions agree with TRBD2. The length of the CDR3 is 20 residues. After removal of 4 bases from V and 0 bases from J, the junction contained 15 bases not matched to a gene. In germline, CDR1 is SEHNR, CDR2 FQNEAQ (reference sequence). The CDR3 DNA follows: TGTGCCAGCAGCTCAAAGGGGCGGCTAGCGGGGGCGAGCTCCTACAATGAGCAGTTCTTC. Protein product: CASSSKGRLAGASSYNEQFF.